This T cell receptor beta chain came from a study of OX40 agonist ivuxolimab in advanced cancers. As for the study in general: Prior therapy, whether anti-PD-1, anti-PD-L1 or anti-CTLA-4, was allowed, and less than 45% had some.

The repertoire was sequenced with immunoSEQ multiplex PCR; TCRdb's copy has only in-frame clones and lacks some. Here the sample spans approximately 80,000 clones, 91% being singletons. People who had autoimmune disease history or systemic immunosuppression were excluded. Blood was sampled at baseline, cycle 4 day 1, and cycle 7 day 1. The V gene's germline CDR1 is SQVTM and CDR2 ANQGSEA. The CDR3 runs 11 residues. Deletions cut 0 bases from V and 5 bases from J, with 4 bases between. This clone showed up just a few times. The chain is built from TRBV29-1 and TRBJ1-1; D is undetermined. This receptor was taken from an adult with an advanced solid tumor such as melanoma, head and neck, liver or kidney cancer. The sequenced sample was CD4+ or CD8+ T cells sorted from blood, obtained in a trial of the OX40 agonist ivuxolimab. CDR3 loop: CSVEERTEAFF. The CDR3, as DNA: TGCAGCGTTGAAGAGCGGACTGAAGCTTTCTTT.